Below, one TCR beta chain is given with its context. What it binds is unknown. Assay: immunoSEQ multiplex PCR; the TCRdb copy retains only in-frame clones and omits some. This sample has about 72,000 clones; roughly nine tenths occur once, and the top ten carry over 25%. This entry comes from a study of T cell responses to AZD1222 COVID-19 vaccine. General study results and limits: In the spike-specific TCR repertoire, nearly half reportedly target unmutated variant regions. Spike-specific TCR repertoires showed rising breadth and depth after two AZD1222 doses.

V trimming: 3 bases; J trimming: 5 bases; junction bases outside the gene matches: 8. Germline loops: CDR1 DFQATT, CDR2 SNEGSKA (reference sequence). The CDR3 totals 14 residues. The starting material was peripheral blood, obtained 28 days after the second AZD1222 dose. The TCR sequence derives from an adult who received the AZD1222 COVID-19 vaccine. V and J are TRBV20-1 and TRBJ2-5; 8 bases are a match to TRBD2. DNA of the CDR3: TGCAGTGCTAGTAGGCGGGAGGTCGGCGAGACCCAGTACTTC. The encoded protein is CSASRREVGETQYF.